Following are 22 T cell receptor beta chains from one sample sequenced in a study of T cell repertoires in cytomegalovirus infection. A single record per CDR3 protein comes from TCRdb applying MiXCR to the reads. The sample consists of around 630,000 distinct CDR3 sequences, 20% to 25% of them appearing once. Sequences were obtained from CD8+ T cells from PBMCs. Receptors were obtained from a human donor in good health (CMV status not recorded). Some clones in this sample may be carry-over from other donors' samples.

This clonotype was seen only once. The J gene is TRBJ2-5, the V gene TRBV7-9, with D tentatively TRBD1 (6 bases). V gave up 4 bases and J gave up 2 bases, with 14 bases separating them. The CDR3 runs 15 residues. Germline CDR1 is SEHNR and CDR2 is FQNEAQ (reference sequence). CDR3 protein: CASSSMRTEQETQYF. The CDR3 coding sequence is TGTGCCAGCAGCTCAATGAGGACAGAACAAGAGACCCAGTACTTC.

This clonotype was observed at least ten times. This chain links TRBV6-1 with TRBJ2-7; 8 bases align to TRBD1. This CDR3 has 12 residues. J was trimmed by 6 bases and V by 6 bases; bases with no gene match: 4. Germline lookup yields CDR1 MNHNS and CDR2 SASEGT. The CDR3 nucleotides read TGTGCCAGCAGCTCCAGGGGGCCCGAGCAGTACTTC. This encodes CASSSRGPEQYF.

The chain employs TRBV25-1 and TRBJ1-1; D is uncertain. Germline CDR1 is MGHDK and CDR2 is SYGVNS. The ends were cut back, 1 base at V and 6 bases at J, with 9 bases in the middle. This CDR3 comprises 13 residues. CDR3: CASSEWGYSEAFF. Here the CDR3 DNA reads TGTGCCAGCAGTGAATGGGGTTACTCTGAAGCTTTCTTT.

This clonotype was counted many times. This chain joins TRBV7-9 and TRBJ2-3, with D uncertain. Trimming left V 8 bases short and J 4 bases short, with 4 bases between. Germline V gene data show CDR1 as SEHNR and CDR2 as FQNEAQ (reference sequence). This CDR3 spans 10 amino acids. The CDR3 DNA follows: TGTGCCAGCTTGTCAGATACGCAGTATTTT. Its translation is CASLSDTQYF.

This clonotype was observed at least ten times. The CDR3 region has the DNA TGTGCCAGCAGCTCCAGCGGGGGGGAGCATGAGCAGTTCTTC. Translating it yields CASSSSGGEHEQFF. The rearrangement links TRBV7-2 to TRBJ2-1, with 10 bases aligning to TRBD2. Trimming took 4 bases from V and 8 from J; bases not matched to a gene: 5. The CDR3 loop spans 14 amino acids. CDR1 is SGHTA, CDR2 FQGNSA, per germline.

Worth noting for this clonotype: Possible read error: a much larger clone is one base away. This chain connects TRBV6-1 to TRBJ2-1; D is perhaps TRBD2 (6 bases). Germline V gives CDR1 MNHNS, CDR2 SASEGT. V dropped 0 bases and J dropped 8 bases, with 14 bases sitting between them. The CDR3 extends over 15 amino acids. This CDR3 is CASSEAGTAGHEQFF. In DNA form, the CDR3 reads TGTGCCAGCAGTGAAGCGGGAACAGCGGGCCATGAGCAGTTCTTC.

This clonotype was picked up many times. CDR3 region: CASSPQGLAGGPYEQYF. The DNA for the CDR3 is TGTGCCAGCAGCCCTCAGGGACTAGCGGGGGGACCGTACGAGCAGTACTTC. The chain is built from TRBV7-2 and TRBJ2-7; 15 bases align to TRBD2. The length of the CDR3 is 17 residues. V gave up 5 bases and J gave up 4 bases; unmatched junction bases: 9. Per germline, CDR1 SGHTA and CDR2 FQGNSA.

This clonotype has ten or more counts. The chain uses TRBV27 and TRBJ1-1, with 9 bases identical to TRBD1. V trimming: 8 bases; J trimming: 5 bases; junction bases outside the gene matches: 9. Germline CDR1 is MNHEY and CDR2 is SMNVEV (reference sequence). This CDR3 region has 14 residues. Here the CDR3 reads CASCRQGVWTEAFF. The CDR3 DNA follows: TGTGCCAGCTGCAGACAGGGGGTATGGACTGAAGCTTTCTTT.

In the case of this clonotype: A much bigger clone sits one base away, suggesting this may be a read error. CDR3 in amino acids: CASSWWAGDSYEQYF. Here the CDR3 DNA reads TGTGCCAGCTCTTGGTGGGCGGGCGACTCCTACGAGCAGTACTTC. This rearrangement joins TRBV7-2 to TRBJ2-7; D perhaps matches TRBD2 (5 bases). The germline V and J ends were trimmed by 8 bases and 0 bases, with 17 bases remaining between them. Germline loops: CDR1 SGHTA, CDR2 FQGNSA. This CDR3 is built from 15 residues. Looking up the rest from reference TRBV7-2 and TRBJ2-7 gives the full variable domain: GAGVSQSPSNKVTEKGKDVELRCDPISGHTALYWYRQSLGQGLEFLIYFQGNSAPDKSGLPSDRFSAERTGGSVSTLTIQRTQQEDSAVYLCASSWWAGDSYEQYFGPGTRLTVT.

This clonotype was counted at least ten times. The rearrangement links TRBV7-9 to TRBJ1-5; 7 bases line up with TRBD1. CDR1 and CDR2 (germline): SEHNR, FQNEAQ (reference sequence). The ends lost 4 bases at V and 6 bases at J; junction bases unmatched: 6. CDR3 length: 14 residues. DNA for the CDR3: TGTGCCAGCAGCTCGACAGGGTCTGGTCAGCCCCAGCATTTT. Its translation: CASSSTGSGQPQHF.

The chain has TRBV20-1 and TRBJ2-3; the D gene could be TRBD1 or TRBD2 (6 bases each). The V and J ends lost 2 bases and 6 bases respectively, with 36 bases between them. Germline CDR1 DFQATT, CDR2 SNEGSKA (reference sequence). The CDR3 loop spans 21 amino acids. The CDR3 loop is CSARSITVGGHSRHTADTQYF. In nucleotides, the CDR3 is TGCAGTGCTAGATCTATAACAGTAGGGGGGCATTCGAGACACACAGCGGATACGCAGTATTTT.

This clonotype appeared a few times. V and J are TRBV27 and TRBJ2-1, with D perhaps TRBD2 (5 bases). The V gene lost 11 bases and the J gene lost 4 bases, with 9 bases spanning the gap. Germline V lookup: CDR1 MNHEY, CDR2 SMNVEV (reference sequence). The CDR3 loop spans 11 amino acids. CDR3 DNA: TGTGCCGCGGCGGGTTACAATGAGCAGTTCTTC. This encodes CAAAGYNEQFF.

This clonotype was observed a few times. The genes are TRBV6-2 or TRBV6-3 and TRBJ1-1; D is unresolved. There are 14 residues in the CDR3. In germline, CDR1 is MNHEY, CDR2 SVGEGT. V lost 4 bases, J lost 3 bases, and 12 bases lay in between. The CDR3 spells CASSSLVGYTEAFF. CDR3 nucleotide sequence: TGTGCCAGCAGTTCCCTGGTGGGATACACTGAAGCTTTCTTT.

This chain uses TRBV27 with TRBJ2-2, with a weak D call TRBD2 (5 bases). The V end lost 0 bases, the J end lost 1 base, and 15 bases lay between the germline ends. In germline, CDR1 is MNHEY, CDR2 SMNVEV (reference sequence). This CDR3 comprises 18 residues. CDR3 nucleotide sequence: TGTGCCAGCAGTTTATCGCTTGGGAGAAGCCTGAACACCGGGGAGCTGTTTTTT. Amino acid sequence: CASSLSLGRSLNTGELFF.

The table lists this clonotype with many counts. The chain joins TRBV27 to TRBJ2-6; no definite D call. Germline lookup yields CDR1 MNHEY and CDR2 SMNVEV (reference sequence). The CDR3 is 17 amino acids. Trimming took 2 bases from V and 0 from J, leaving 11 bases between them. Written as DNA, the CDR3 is TGTGCCAGCAGTTTAAATGGCTTGGGCTCTGGGGCCAACGTCCTGACTTTC. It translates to CASSLNGLGSGANVLTF.

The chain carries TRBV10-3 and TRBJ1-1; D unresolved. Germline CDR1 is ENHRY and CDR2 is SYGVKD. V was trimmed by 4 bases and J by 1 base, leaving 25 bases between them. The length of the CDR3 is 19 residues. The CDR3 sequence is CAISAEIWSKSRKNTEAFF. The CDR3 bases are TGTGCCATCAGTGCGGAGATTTGGTCTAAAAGTCGGAAGAACACTGAAGCTTTCTTT.

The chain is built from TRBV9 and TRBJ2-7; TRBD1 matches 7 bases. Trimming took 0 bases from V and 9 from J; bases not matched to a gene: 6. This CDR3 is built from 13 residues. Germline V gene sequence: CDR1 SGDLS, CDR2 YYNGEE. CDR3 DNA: TGTGCCAGCAGCGTAGGGGACAGAGAAGGGCAGTACTTC. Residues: CASSVGDREGQYF.

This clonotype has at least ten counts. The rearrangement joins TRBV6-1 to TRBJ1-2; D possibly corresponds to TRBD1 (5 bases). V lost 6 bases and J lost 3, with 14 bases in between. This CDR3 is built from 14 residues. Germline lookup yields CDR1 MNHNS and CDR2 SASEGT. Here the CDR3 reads CASRILGTDYGYTF. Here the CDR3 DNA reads TGTGCCAGCAGGATTTTGGGGACGGACTATGGCTACACCTTC.

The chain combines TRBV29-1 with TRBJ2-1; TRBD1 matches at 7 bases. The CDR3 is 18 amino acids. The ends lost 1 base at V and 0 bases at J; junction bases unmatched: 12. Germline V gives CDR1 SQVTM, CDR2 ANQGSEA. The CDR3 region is CSVEAPGTDASSYNEQFF. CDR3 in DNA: TGCAGCGTTGAAGCCCCCGGGACAGATGCTAGCTCCTACAATGAGCAGTTCTTC.

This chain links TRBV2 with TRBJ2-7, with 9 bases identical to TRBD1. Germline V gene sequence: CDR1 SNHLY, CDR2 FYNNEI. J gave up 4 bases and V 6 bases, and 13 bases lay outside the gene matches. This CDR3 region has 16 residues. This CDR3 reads CASSLSSGTGYYEQYF. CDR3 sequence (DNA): TGTGCCAGCAGCCTTTCCTCCGGGACAGGGTATTACGAGCAGTACTTC.

In DNA, the CDR3 is TGTGCCAGCAGTTATGTTCGTCTAGCGGGGGCACGCACAGATACGCAGTATTTT. The encoded protein is CASSYVRLAGARTDTQYF. This rearrangement joins TRBV6-6 to TRBJ2-3; 10 bases map to TRBD2. The V gene end was trimmed by 3 bases and the J gene end by 1 base; junction bases not matched to a gene: 10. The CDR3 is 18 amino acids. Germline CDR1 MNHNY, CDR2 SVGAGI (reference sequence).

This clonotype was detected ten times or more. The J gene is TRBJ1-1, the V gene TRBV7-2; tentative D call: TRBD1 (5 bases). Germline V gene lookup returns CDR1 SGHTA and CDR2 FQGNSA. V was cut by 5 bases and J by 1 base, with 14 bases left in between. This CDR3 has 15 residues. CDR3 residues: CASSPSRQTNTEAFF. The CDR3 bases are TGTGCCAGCAGCCCCAGCCGACAGACGAACACTGAAGCTTTCTTT.